The T cell receptor beta chain described here comes from a study of blood T cell repertoires in COVID-19. Turning to the study itself: In each case, the material was cDNA or gDNA derived from T cells, B-cell-depleted T cells, or PBMCs.

Per germline, CDR1 MNHEY and CDR2 SVGAGI. The V end was cut by 8 bases, the J end by 2 bases, with 10 bases between. The CDR3 runs to 12 residues. Seattle enrolled patients during active infection and tracked them longitudinally. Source study methods: How many nucleated cells were present was estimated from reference gene primer amplification. TCRdb's copy holds only in-frame clones and misses some; the assay was immunoSEQ multiplex PCR. V, J and clone size derive from that table, while D and trimming were established from the DNA sequence. The sample shows 100,000 to 150,000 clones, around 89% of them seen only once.

This TCR derives from a man in his sixties with COVID-19, enrolled during active disease. The sequenced sample was peripheral blood. J is TRBJ2-7 and V is TRBV6-5; perhaps TRBD1 as D (5 bases). CDR3 nucleotides: TGTGCCAGCCGGTTGGGGCCCTACGAGCAGTACTTC. As protein: CASRLGPYEQYF.